Sequencing of this T cell receptor beta chain was carried out in a study of regulatory T cells in long-lasting Graves disease. Points from the study as a whole: Persistent disease was characterized by preferential usage of TRBV28, TRBJ1-2 and TRBJ2-5.

The sample's time point: newly diagnosed GD, antithyroid drugs for less than 3 months. PBMC-derived RNA was used for the TCR library. Deletions cut 7 bases from V and 4 bases from J, with 7 bases between. The CDR3 extends over 11 amino acids. CDR1 and CDR2 from the germline V gene are SEHNR and FQNEAQ (reference sequence). About this clonotype itself: The target antigen is unknown.

CDR3 regions were amplified by Arm-PCR using iRepertoire HTBI primers to build TCR beta libraries. TCRdb fed the multiplex PCR reads into MiXCR, producing one record per CDR3 protein. Among more than 300,000 distinct CDR3 sequences listed, around 11% were seen once. In addition, the sample was reused for a study of T cells in Graves' hyperthyroidism and ophthalmopathy.

The chain has TRBV7-9 and TRBJ2-5; D gene uncertain. Sequencing was performed on peripheral blood mononuclear cells (PBMCs), taken at new diagnosis, from a patient treated with antithyroid drugs. The TCR originated in a young woman with Graves disease. CDR3 protein: CASNQLETQYF. CDR3 sequence (DNA): TGTGCCAGCAACCAACTAGAGACCCAGTACTTC.